The source of this TCR beta chain is a study of blood T cell repertoires in COVID-19. Germline V gene data show CDR1 as KGHDR and CDR2 as SFDVKD. The CDR3 extends over 14 amino acids. V lost 5 bases and J 7 bases, leaving 16 bases between the germline ends. Method: immunoSEQ multiplex PCR; TCRdb's copy keeps in-frame clones and lacks some. The sample lists about 340,000 clones; under 95% were seen once. The sequence was obtained from a woman younger than 30 who had recovered from COVID-19. Material for sequencing was peripheral blood. The rearrangement joins TRBV24-1 to TRBJ1-2; TRBD1 might be the D (5 bases). CDR3 in amino acids: CATSVTGPTGGYTF. CDR3 coding DNA: TGTGCCACCAGTGTCACCGGGCCCACAGGTGGCTACACCTTC.